Here is one T cell receptor (beta chain) with its context. Germline CDR1 reads KGHSH; CDR2 reads LQKENI. The CDR3 contains 17 residues. V was trimmed by 0 bases and J by 5 bases, leaving 18 bases between them. The entry originates in a study of beta chain features in type 1 diabetes. Expressed TCRB transcripts were sequenced because the isolated RNA had all been reverse transcribed beforehand. Produced via immunoSEQ multiplex PCR; TCRdb's table is partial and in-frame only. This sample has under 800,000 clones, with 15% to 17% found just once. Sequenced input: naive CD4+ T cells from blood. The origin of this receptor is a man aged 18 to 29 in good health. J is TRBJ2-3 and V is TRBV18, with D possibly matching TRBD2 (7 bases). CDR3 sequence reads: CASSPPSRGRARDTQYF. The CDR3 region has the DNA TGTGCCAGCTCACCACCGTCAAGGGGGAGGGCAAGAGATACGCAGTATTTT.